This TCR beta chain was identified in a study of blood T cell repertoires in COVID-19. The assay was immunoSEQ multiplex PCR, and TCRdb's table has in-frame clones only and misses some. The table has roughly 380,000 clones, 75% to 90% seen once; the top ten hold 1.5% to 1.8%. Germline V lookup: CDR1 MNHEY, CDR2 SMNVEV (reference sequence). V was clipped by 3 bases and J by 1 base; unmatched bases: 10. The CDR3 spans 17 residues. The chain uses TRBV27 and TRBJ2-3, with TRBD2 identical over 7 bases. This receptor was identified in a woman between 40 and 55 years old with COVID-19, enrolled during active disease. The specimen was peripheral blood. CDR3 coding DNA: TGTGCCAGCAGTTTCAGGCCGTGGGCGGGAGGCACAGATACGCAGTATTTT. Protein product: CASSFRPWAGGTDTQYF.